This T cell receptor (beta chain) was identified in a study of glioma-infiltrating T cells. TCR alpha and beta CDR3 regions were amplified from RNA using iRepertoire nested multiplex PCR. TCRdb independently ran MiXCR on the multiplex PCR reads; one entry per CDR3 protein. The sample holds tens of thousands of distinct CDR3 sequences; about 23% are singletons and the top ten take 5.5% to 7.5%. This clonotype was recorded many times. Trimming left V 6 bases short and J 2 bases short, with 17 bases between. Germline CDR1 reads MNHEY; CDR2 reads SMNVEV (reference sequence). CDR3 size: 15 residues. Specimen: glioma tissue, nonneoplastic brain tissue, or PBMCs (not recorded which). The chain links TRBV27 to TRBJ2-7; D gene unclear. This clonotype was obtained from a human donor with low-grade glioma or glioblastoma, undergoing nonglioma brain surgery, or in good health (not recorded which). The CDR3 loop reads CASSRTRLLTYEQYF. In nucleotides, the CDR3 is TGTGCCAGCAGCCGAACACGTCTCCTTACCTACGAGCAGTACTTC.